A single sample is the source of the 22 T cell receptor beta chains below, sequenced in a study of blood T cell repertoires in COVID-19. Method: immunoSEQ multiplex PCR; TCRdb's copy keeps in-frame clones and lacks some. In the table there are roughly 60,000 clones, approximately 82% of which are singletons. Sequenced input: peripheral blood. These receptors all come from a man aged 60 to 69 with acute or convalescent COVID-19.

J is TRBJ2-1 and V is TRBV5-1, with D perhaps TRBD1 (6 bases). The CDR3 loop spans 15 amino acids. V lost 2 bases, J lost 8 bases, and 17 bases lay in between. Germline V gene data show CDR1 as SGHRS and CDR2 as YFSETQ. In nucleotides, the CDR3 is TGCGCCAGCAGCTTACAAAGATCAGGGGTTGATGAGCAGTTCTTC. It codes for CASSLQRSGVDEQFF.

The chain combines TRBV28 with TRBJ1-2; D is unclear. V dropped 7 bases and J dropped 7 bases, with 13 bases sitting between them. CDR1 is MDHEN, CDR2 SYDVKM, per germline. The CDR3 spans 12 residues. The CDR3 nucleotides are TGTGCCAGCAAGTCATGGGGAGTTGGCTACACCTTC. Translating gives CASKSWGVGYTF.

The chain uses TRBV10-3 and TRBJ1-1; D is unresolved. The V gene's germline CDR1 is ENHRY and CDR2 SYGVKD. Trimming pared 8 bases from V and 3 bases from J, leaving 13 bases between. There are 13 residues in the CDR3. CDR3 nucleotide sequence: TGTGCCATCGGGGAGGGTTTGGACACTGAAGCTTTCTTT. Translated: CAIGEGLDTEAFF.

This clone was detected a few times. In nucleotides, the CDR3 is TGTGCCAGCAGCCAGTACGGGGGCTACGAGCAGTACTTC. This translates into CASSQYGGYEQYF. The J gene is TRBJ2-7, the V gene TRBV14, with D tentatively TRBD2 (6 bases). V was clipped by 3 bases and J by 3 bases, with 9 bases between them. The CDR3 has 13 amino acids. Germline loops: CDR1 SGHDN, CDR2 FVKESK.

This chain uses TRBV27 with TRBJ1-5; 7 bases are shared with TRBD1. J gave up 5 bases and V 6 bases, and 7 bases lay outside the gene matches. This CDR3 spans 14 amino acids. The V gene's germline CDR1 is MNHEY and CDR2 SMNVEV (reference sequence). CDR3 sequence (DNA): TGTGCCAGCAGACGACAGGGAGGAGATCAGCCCCAGCATTTT. This translates into CASRRQGGDQPQHF.

The rearrangement links TRBV30 to TRBJ1-3; D is perhaps TRBD1 (5 bases). Germline lookup yields CDR1 GTSNPN and CDR2 SVGIG (reference sequence). CDR3 size: 13 residues. Trimming shortened V by 3 bases and J by 2 bases, and 8 bases separated the two germline ends. The CDR3 reads CAWRTGAGNTIYF. Written as DNA, the CDR3 is TGTGCCTGGAGGACGGGGGCTGGAAACACCATATATTTT.

The chain joins TRBV6-5 to TRBJ1-2; D gene unclear. V gave up 6 bases and J gave up 4 bases, with 18 bases separating them. The CDR3 consists of 15 residues. Germline V gives CDR1 MNHEY, CDR2 SVGAGI. DNA for the CDR3: TGTGCCAGCAGCCAAACGGCCACAGTCGGCTATGGCTACACCTTC. Its protein is CASSQTATVGYGYTF.

V and J are TRBV5-1 and TRBJ2-1; possibly TRBD2 for D (6 bases). Germline V gene sequence: CDR1 SGHRS, CDR2 YFSETQ. Trimming shortened V by 3 bases and J by 1 base, and 8 bases separated the two germline ends. There are 14 residues in the CDR3. CDR3 bases: TGCGCCAGCAGCTCCGGGGGATCCTACAATGAGCAGTTCTTC. Residues: CASSSGGSYNEQFF.

The gene calls are TRBV9 and TRBJ2-2, with D possibly matching TRBD1 (6 bases). CDR1 SGDLS and CDR2 YYNGEE come from the germline V gene. Trimming removed 4 bases from V and 3 bases from J, with 10 bases in between. This CDR3 comprises 14 residues. CDR3 nucleotide sequence: TGTGCCAGCAGCTCACACAGGGACACCGGGGAGCTGTTTTTT. This translates into CASSSHRDTGELFF.

CDR3 region: CSVEGRFGYTF. DNA for the CDR3: TGCAGCGTTGAAGGGCGGTTCGGCTACACCTTC. V usage is TRBV29-1 and J usage is TRBJ1-2; no firm D call. V lost 1 base, J lost 8 bases, and 8 bases lay in between. Germline CDR1 is SQVTM and CDR2 is ANQGSEA. This CDR3 has 11 residues.

The chain uses TRBV2 and TRBJ2-1, with D tentatively TRBD2 (6 bases). The germline V and J ends were trimmed by 6 bases and 4 bases, with 16 bases remaining between them. The CDR3 spans 15 residues. Germline CDR1 and CDR2: SNHLY and FYNNEI. In DNA form, the CDR3 reads TGTGCCAGCAGCTTCGAGGATGCGGGATACAATGAGCAGTTCTTC. It specifies CASSFEDAGYNEQFF.

The rearrangement uses TRBV18 and TRBJ1-6; the D is unclear. V was trimmed by 2 bases and J by 6 bases, leaving 5 bases between them. This CDR3 is 13 amino acids long. Germline loops: CDR1 KGHSH, CDR2 LQKENI. CDR3 amino acids: CASSPEGNSPLHF. CDR3 DNA: TGTGCCAGCTCACCAGAGGGTAATTCACCCCTCCACTTT.

This chain uses TRBV7-9 with TRBJ1-1; no clear D gene. Germline V gene lookup returns CDR1 SEHNR and CDR2 FQNEAQ (reference sequence). The length of the CDR3 is 13 residues. Trimming pared 7 bases from V and 8 bases from J, leaving 17 bases between. The CDR3 DNA reads TGTGCCAGCACCCCAACGATGGCCAGAGAAGCTTTCTTT. Its protein is CASTPTMAREAFF. The variable domain in full, with the rest retrieved from reference TRBV7-9 and TRBJ1-1, is DTGVSQNPRHKITKRGQNVTFRCDPISEHNRLYWYRQTLGQGPEFLTYFQNEAQLEKSRLLSDRFSAERPKGSFSTLEIQRTEQGDSAMYLCASTPTMAREAFFGQGTRLTVV.

This clone turned up a few times. The chain employs TRBV10-3 and TRBJ2-3; 9 bases fit TRBD2. The CDR3 runs to 16 residues. Germline loops: CDR1 ENHRY, CDR2 SYGVKD. V lost 8 bases to trimming and J lost 0 bases; unmatched junction nucleotides: 9. The CDR3: CAISSPTSGSTDTQYF. CDR3 nucleotides: TGTGCCATCTCGTCCCCAACTAGCGGGAGCACAGATACGCAGTATTTT.

The V and J genes are TRBV6-5 and TRBJ1-5; D is perhaps TRBD1 (5 bases). V was clipped by 8 bases and J by 1 base, with 15 bases between them. The CDR3 runs 15 residues. CDR1 and CDR2 (germline): MNHEY, SVGAGI. The CDR3 spells CASVVMWGSNQPQHF. CDR3 DNA: TGTGCCAGCGTAGTCATGTGGGGCAGCAATCAGCCCCAGCATTTT.

This clone was seen just once. The chain recombines TRBV11-2 with TRBJ2-1; 7 bases match TRBD2. CDR3 size: 16 residues. J was trimmed by 4 bases and V by 5 bases; bases with no gene match: 11. Looked up from germline, CDR1 is SGHAT and CDR2 is FQNNGV. The DNA for the CDR3 is TGTGCCAGCAGCCAGACAAGCGGGGAATCATACAATGAGCAGTTCTTC. As protein: CASSQTSGESYNEQFF.

This chain uses TRBV23-1 with TRBJ2-7; 7 positions match TRBD2. TRBV23-1 is recorded as an ORF, its role being uncertain. The length of the CDR3 is 15 residues. The trim removed 7 bases at V and 0 bases at J, leaving 9 bases unmatched. The CDR3 sequence: CASTSGGDYSYEQYF. DNA for the CDR3: TGCGCCAGCACCTCCGGCGGGGACTACTCCTACGAGCAGTACTTC.

The chain carries TRBV7-8 and TRBJ2-3; TRBD2 matches at 7 bases. J lost 0 bases, V lost 5 bases, and 23 bases had no gene match. This CDR3 region has 21 residues. Germline CDR1 and CDR2: SGHVS and FQNEAQ. The chain's CDR3 is CASSPAPWGVASGSSTDTQYF. Here the CDR3 DNA reads TGTGCCAGCAGCCCCGCACCCTGGGGGGTCGCTAGCGGCTCTAGCACAGATACGCAGTATTTT.

This clone was observed a handful of times. This sequence joins TRBV2 and TRBJ1-1, with a possible D match to TRBD1 (6 bases). Germline lookup yields CDR1 SNHLY and CDR2 FYNNEI. The CDR3 is 13 amino acids. The V gene lost 5 bases and the J gene lost 4 bases, with 11 bases spanning the gap. CDR3 in DNA: TGTGCCAGCAGTCTTACAGGGAGCACTGAAGCTTTCTTT. Its translation is CASSLTGSTEAFF.

The chain recombines TRBV5-6 with TRBJ2-7; a weak D match, TRBD2 (5 bases). Trimming cost V 0 bases and J 3 bases, with 10 bases left between them. This CDR3 has 14 amino acids. Per germline, CDR1 SGHDT and CDR2 YYEEEE. CDR3 DNA sequence: TGTGCCAGCAGCTTGGTAGGAGGCCGCTACGAGCAGTACTTC. Translating it yields CASSLVGGRYEQYF.

In nucleotides, the CDR3 is TGCGCCAGCAGCTTGGACAGGGGGAACACCGGGGAGCTGTTTTTT. It yields the protein CASSLDRGNTGELFF. The gene calls are TRBV5-1 and TRBJ2-2; 7 nucleotides agree with TRBD1. V was clipped by 0 bases and J by 1 base; unmatched bases: 0. The CDR3 is 15 amino acids. Per the germline V gene, CDR1 is SGHRS and CDR2 is YFSETQ. The complete variable domain, with remaining parts taken from reference TRBV5-1 and TRBJ2-2, reads KAGVTQTPRYLIKTRGQQVTLSCSPISGHRSVSWYQQTPGQGLQFLFEYFSETQRNKGNFPGRFSGRQFSNSRSEMNVSTLELGDSALYLCASSLDRGNTGELFFGEGSRLTVL.

The chain recombines TRBV29-1 with TRBJ2-2; 7 bases line up with TRBD1. Germline CDR1 is SQVTM and CDR2 is ANQGSEA. The CDR3 extends over 13 amino acids. The V gene end was trimmed by 5 bases and the J gene end by 9 bases; junction bases not matched to a gene: 9. CDR3 nucleotide sequence: TGCAGCGTTACGACAGGGATAGGCCGGGAGCTGTTTTTT. Translation: CSVTTGIGRELFF.